A few counts support the clone carrying this T cell receptor (beta chain). The data are from a study of identical twins. The V end was cut by 3 bases, the J end by 5 bases, with 13 bases between. CDR1 MNHEY and CDR2 SMNVEV come from the germline V gene (reference sequence). The CDR3 covers 14 residues. TCRdb analysed the 5' RACE reads with MiXCR anew, one entry per CDR3 protein. In the table there are about 530,000 distinct CDR3 sequences, 12% to 15% of which are singletons. These same records also appear under a second study, on yellow fever vaccine responses in identical twins.

This sequence originates from a woman aged 18-30 years in good health. The chain recombines TRBV27 with TRBJ2-5, with D possibly TRBD2 on 5 matching bases. Sequencing input: CD4+ T cells sorted from blood. CDR3 region: CASSFSGGMETQYF. CDR3 DNA: TGTGCCAGCAGTTTCAGCGGAGGAATGGAGACCCAGTACTTC.